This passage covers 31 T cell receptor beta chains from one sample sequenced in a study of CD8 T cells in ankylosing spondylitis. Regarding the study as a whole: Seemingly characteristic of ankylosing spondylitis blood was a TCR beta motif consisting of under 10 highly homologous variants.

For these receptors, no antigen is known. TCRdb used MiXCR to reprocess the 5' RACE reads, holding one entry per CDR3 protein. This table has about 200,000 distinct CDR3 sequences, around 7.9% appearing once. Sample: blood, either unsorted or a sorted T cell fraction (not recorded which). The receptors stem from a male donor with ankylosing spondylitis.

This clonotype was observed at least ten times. The CDR3 reads CASSDSSGGITDTQYF. DNA of the CDR3: TGTGCCAGCAGTGACTCTAGCGGGGGGATCACAGATACGCAGTATTTT. The rearrangement links TRBV6-4 to TRBJ2-3, with 10 bases aligning to TRBD2. CDR1 is MRHNA, CDR2 SNTAGT, per germline. The V gene end was trimmed by 0 bases and the J gene end by 2 bases; junction bases not matched to a gene: 2. This CDR3 comprises 16 residues.

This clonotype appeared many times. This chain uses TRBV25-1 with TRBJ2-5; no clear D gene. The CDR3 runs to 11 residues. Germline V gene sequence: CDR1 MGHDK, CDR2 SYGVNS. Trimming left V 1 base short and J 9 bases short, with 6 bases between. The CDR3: CASSEWQAQYF. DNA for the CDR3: TGTGCCAGCAGTGAATGGCAAGCCCAGTACTTC.

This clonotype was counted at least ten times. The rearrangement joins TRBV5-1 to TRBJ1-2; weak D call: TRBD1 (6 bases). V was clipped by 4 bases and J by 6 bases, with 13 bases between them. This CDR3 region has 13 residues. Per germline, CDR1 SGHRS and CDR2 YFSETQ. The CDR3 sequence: CASSAHPGDGYTF. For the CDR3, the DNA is TGCGCCAGCAGCGCCCACCCAGGGGATGGCTACACCTTC.

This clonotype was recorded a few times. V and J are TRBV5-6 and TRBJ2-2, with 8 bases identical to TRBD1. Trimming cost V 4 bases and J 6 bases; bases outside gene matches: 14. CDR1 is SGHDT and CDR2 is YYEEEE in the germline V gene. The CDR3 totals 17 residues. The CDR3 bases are TGTGCCAGCAGCCCATTACAACAGGGGGGTCCGGCCGGGGAGCTGTTTTTT. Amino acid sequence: CASSPLQQGGPAGELFF.

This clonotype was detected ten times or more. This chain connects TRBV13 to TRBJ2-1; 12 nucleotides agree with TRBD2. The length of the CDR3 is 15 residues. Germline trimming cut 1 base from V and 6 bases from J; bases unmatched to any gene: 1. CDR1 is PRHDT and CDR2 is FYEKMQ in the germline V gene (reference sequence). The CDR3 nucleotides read TGTGCCAGCAGCTTAGAGGGACTAGCGGGCAATGAGCAGTTCTTC. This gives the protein CASSLEGLAGNEQFF.

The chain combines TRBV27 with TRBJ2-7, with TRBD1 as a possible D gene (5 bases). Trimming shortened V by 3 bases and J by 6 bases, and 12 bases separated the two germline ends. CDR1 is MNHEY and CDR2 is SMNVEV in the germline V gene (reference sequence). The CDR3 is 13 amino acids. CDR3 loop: CASSFSRGFEQYF. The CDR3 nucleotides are TGTGCCAGCAGTTTTTCAAGGGGATTCGAGCAGTACTTC.

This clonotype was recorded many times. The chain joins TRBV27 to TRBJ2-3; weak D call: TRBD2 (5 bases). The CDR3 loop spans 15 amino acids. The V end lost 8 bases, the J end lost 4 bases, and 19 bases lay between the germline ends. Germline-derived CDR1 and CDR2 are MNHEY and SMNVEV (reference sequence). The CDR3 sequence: CASSFPGDLPDTQYF. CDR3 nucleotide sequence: TGTGCCAGCTCTTTCCCCGGGGATTTACCAGATACGCAGTATTTT.

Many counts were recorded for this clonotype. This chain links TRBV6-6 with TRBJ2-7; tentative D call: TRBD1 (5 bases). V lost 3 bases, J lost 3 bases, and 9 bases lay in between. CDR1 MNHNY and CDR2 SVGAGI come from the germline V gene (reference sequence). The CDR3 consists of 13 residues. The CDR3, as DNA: TGTGCCAGCAGTTATGCAGACAGCTACGAGCAGTACTTC. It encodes CASSYADSYEQYF.

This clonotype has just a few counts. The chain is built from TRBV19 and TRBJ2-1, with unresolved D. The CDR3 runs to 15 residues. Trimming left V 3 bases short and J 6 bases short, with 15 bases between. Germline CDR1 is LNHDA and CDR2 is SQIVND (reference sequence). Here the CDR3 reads CASSILGIGLNEQFF. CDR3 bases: TGTGCCAGTAGTATTTTGGGGATTGGGCTCAATGAGCAGTTCTTC.

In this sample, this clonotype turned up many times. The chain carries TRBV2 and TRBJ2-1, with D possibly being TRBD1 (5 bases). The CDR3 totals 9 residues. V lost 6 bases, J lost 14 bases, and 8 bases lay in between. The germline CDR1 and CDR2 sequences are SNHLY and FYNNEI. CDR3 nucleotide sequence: TGTGCCAGCAGGTTAGGGGAGTTCTTC. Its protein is CASRLGEFF.

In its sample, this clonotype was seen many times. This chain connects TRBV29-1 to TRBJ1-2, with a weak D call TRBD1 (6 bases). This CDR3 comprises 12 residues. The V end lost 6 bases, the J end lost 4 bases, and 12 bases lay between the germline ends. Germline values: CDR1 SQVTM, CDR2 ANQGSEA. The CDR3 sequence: CSVETGLYGYTF. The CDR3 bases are TGCAGCGTAGAAACAGGGCTCTATGGCTACACCTTC.

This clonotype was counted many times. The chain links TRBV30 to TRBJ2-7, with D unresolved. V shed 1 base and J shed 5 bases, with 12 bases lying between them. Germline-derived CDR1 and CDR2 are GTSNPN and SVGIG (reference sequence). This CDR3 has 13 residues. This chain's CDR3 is CAWSGGSTHEQYF. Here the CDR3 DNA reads TGTGCCTGGAGTGGAGGAAGCACCCACGAGCAGTACTTC.

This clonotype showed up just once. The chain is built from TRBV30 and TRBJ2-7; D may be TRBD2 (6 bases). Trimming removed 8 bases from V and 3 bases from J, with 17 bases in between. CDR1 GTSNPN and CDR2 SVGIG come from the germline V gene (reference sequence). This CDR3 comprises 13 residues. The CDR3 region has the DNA TGTGCCATCGTCCTAGGGGAGGTCTACGAGCAGTACTTC. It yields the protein CAIVLGEVYEQYF.

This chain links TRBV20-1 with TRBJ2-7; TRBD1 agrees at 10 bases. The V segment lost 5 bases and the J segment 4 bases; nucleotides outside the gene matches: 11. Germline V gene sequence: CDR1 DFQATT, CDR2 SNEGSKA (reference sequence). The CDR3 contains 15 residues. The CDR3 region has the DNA TGCAGTGCTCCTAGGGACAGGGGCGGCATATACGAGCAGTACTTC. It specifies CSAPRDRGGIYEQYF.

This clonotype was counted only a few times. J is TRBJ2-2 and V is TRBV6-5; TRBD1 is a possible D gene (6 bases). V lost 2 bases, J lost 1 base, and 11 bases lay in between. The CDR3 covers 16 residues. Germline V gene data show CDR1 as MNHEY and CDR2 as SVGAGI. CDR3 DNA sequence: TGTGCCAGCAGTTACGGGGCAGGGGAGAACACCGGGGAGCTGTTTTTT. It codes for CASSYGAGENTGELFF.

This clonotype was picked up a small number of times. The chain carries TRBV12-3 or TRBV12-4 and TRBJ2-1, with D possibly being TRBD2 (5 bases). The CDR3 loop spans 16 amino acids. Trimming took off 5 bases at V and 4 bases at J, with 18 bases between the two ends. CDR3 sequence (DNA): TGTGCCAGCAGTGGATGGCTCGCGGGCCCGTACAATGAGCAGTTCTTC. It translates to CASSGWLAGPYNEQFF.

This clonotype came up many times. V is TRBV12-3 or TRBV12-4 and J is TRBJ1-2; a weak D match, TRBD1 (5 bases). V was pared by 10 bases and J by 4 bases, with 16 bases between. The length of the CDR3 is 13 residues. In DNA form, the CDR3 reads TGTGCCATCCGGTCAGGGTTCGGCTATGGCTACACCTTC. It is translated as CAIRSGFGYGYTF.

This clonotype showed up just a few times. CDR3 DNA sequence: TGTGCCAGCACCCGAAACGGCCAGCCGGGAGAGCAGTACTTC. Translated, it gives CASTRNGQPGEQYF. The chain combines TRBV7-2 with TRBJ2-7, with D possibly being TRBD2 (5 bases). Germline V gene sequence: CDR1 SGHTA, CDR2 FQGNSA. The V gene lost 7 bases and the J gene lost 7 bases, with 20 bases spanning the gap. This CDR3 region has 14 residues.

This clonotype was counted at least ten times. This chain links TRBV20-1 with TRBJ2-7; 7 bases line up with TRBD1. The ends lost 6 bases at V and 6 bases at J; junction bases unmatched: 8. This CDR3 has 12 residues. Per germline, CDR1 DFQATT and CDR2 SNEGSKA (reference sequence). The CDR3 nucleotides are TGCAGTGCCGACCGACAGGGAGCCGAGCAGTACTTC. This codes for CSADRQGAEQYF.

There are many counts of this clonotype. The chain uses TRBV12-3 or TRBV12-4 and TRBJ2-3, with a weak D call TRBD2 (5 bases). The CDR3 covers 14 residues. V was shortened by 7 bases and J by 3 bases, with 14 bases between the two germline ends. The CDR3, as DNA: TGTGCCAGCACCCCCATGGGAGCGACAGATACGCAGTATTTT. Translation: CASTPMGATDTQYF.

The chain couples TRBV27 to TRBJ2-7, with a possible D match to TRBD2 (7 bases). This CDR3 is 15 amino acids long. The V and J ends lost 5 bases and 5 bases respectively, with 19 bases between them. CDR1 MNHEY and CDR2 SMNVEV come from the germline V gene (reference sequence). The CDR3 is CASSLPGGRMNEQYF. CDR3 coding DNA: TGTGCCAGCAGTCTCCCCGGGGGGCGCATGAACGAGCAGTACTTC.

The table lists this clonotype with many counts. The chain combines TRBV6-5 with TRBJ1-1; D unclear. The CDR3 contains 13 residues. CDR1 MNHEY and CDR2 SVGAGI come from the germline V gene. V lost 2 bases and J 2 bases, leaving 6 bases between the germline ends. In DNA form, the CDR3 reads TGTGCCAGCAGTTACCACGCCAACACTGAAGCTTTCTTT. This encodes CASSYHANTEAFF.

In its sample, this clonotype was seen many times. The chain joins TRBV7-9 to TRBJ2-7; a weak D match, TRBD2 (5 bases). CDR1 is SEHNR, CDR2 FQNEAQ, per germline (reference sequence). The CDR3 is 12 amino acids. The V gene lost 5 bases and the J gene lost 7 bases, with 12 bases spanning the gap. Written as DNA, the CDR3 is TGTGCCAGCAGCCCACTTACGGGGGAGCAGTACTTC. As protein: CASSPLTGEQYF.

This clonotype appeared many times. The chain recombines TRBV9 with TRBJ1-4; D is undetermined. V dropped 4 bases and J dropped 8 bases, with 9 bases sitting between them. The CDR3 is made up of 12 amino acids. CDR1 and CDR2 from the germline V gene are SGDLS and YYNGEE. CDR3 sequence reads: CASSRDREKLFF. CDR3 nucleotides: TGTGCCAGCAGCAGGGATAGAGAAAAACTGTTTTTT. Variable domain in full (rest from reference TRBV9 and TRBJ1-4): DSGVTQTPKHLITATGQRVTLRCSPRSGDLSVYWYQQSLDQGLQFLIQYYNGEERAKGNILERFSAQQFPDLHSELNLSSLELGDSALYFCASSRDREKLFFGSGTQLSVL.

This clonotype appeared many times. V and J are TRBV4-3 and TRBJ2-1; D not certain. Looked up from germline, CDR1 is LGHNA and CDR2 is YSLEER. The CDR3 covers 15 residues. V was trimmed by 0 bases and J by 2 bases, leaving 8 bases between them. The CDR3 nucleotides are TGCGCCAGCAGCCAAGATGCGGCGACCTACAATGAGCAGTTCTTC. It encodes CASSQDAATYNEQFF.

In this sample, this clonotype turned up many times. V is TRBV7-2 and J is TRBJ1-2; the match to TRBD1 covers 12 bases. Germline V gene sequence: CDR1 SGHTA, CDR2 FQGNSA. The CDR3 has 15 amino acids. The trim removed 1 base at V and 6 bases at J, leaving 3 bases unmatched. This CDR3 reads CASSLVGQGADGYTF. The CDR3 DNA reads TGTGCCAGCAGCTTAGTGGGACAGGGGGCGGATGGCTACACCTTC.

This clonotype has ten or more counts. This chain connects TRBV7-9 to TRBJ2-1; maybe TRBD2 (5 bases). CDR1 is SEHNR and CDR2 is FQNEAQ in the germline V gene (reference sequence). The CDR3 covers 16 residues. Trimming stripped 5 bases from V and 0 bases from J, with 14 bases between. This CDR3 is CASSPSEGSSYNEQFF. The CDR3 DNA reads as TGTGCCAGCAGCCCCAGCGAAGGGAGCTCCTACAATGAGCAGTTCTTC.

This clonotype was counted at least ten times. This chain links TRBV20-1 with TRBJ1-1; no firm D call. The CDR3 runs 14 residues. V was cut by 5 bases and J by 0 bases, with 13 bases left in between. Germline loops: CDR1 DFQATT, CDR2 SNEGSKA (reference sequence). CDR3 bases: TGCAGTGCTGTTCTGGCAGGCGTGAACACTGAAGCTTTCTTT. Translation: CSAVLAGVNTEAFF.

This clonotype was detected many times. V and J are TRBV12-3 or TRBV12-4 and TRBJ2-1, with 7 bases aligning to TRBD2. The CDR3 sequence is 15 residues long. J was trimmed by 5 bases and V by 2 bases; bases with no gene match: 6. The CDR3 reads CASSLPAGRDNEQFF. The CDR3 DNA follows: TGTGCCAGCAGTTTACCAGCGGGGAGGGACAATGAGCAGTTCTTC.

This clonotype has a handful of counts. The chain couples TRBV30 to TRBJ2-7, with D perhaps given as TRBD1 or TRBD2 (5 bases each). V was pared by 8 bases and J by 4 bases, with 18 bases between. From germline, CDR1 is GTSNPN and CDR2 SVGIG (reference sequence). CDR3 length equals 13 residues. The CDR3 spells CAGKGPPNYEQYF. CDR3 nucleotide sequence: TGTGCCGGGAAGGGACCCCCCAATTACGAGCAGTACTTC.

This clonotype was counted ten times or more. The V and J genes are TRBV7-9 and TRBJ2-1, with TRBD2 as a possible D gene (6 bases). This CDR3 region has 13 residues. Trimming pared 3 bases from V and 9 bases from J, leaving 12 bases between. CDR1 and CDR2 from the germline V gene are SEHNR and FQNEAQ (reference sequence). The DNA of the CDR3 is TGTGCCAGCAGCTTGAAGGGGAGGAGTGAGCAGTTCTTC. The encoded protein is CASSLKGRSEQFF. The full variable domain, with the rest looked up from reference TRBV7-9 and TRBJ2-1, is DTGVSQNPRHKITKRGQNVTFRCDPISEHNRLYWYRQTLGQGPEFLTYFQNEAQLEKSRLLSDRFSAERPKGSFSTLEIQRTEQGDSAMYLCASSLKGRSEQFFGPGTRLTVL.